The rows below give T cell receptor beta chains drawn from one sample of a study of control samples from healthy donors and cancer patients. The table came from immunoSEQ multiplex PCR; TCRdb's copy has only in-frame clones and leaves some out. This sample has approximately 120,000 clones, with roughly 87% found just once. The specimen sequenced was blood. Every receptor here comes from a young man in good health. The CDR3 runs from the conserved cysteine through the conserved F or W. Fields, in order: V gene, D gene, clone size, J gene, CDR3 DNA, CDR3 protein. D genes are given only for firm matches. Clone size is given for some rows only: seen once, a few or many times, or a class if the clone is expanded.

V: TRBV6-5
D: .
size: once
J: TRBJ2-3
DNA: TGTGCCAGCAGTACACGGGACGGCCGAAATACGCAGTATTTT
CDR3: CASSTRDGRNTQYF

V: TRBV11-1
D: TRBD1
size: .
J: TRBJ1-2
DNA: TGTGCCAGCAGCCGTAGCGAGGGGGCGGAAGGCTACACCTTC
CDR3: CASSRSEGAEGYTF

V: TRBV11-2
D: .
size: .
J: TRBJ1-4
DNA: TGTGCCAGCAGCTTATGGGGTATTCGGTCAGCTAATGAAAAACTGTTTTTT
CDR3: CASSLWGIRSANEKLFF

V: TRBV9
D: TRBD2
size: .
J: TRBJ2-1
DNA: TGTGCCAGCAGCGTAGACCCCGGGGGGGGTGAGCAGTTCTTC
CDR3: CASSVDPGGGEQFF

V: TRBV15
D: .
size: .
J: TRBJ1-4
DNA: TGTGCCACCAGCAGAGCCTCACCCGCCAGAGCAGCCGGTGCAACTAATGAAAAACTGTTTTTT
CDR3: CATSRASPARAAGATNEKLFF

V: TRBV15
D: .
size: .
J: TRBJ2-1
DNA: TGTGCCACCAAGAGAAACTACAATGAGCAGTTCTTC
CDR3: CATKRNYNEQFF

V: TRBV6-5
D: .
size: .
J: TRBJ1-1
DNA: TGTGCCAGCATGCGGGGGAACACTGAAGCTTTCTTT
CDR3: CASMRGNTEAFF

V: TRBV5-3
D: TRBD1
size: .
J: TRBJ2-2
DNA: TGTGCCAGAAGCTTGGTGAGACAGGGGCTTTTCGCGAACACCGGGGAGCTGTTTTTT
CDR3: CARSLVRQGLFANTGELFF

V: TRBV14
D: .
size: few
J: TRBJ2-5
DNA: TGTGCCAGCAGCCAAGGGATCGTATTTAGACAAGAGACCCAGTACTTC
CDR3: CASSQGIVFRQETQYF

V: TRBV28
D: .
size: .
J: TRBJ2-7
DNA: TGTGCCAGCAGTTATAGCGGTGAGCAGTACTTC
CDR3: CASSYSGEQYF

V: TRBV2
D: .
size: .
J: TRBJ2-1
DNA: TGTGCCACCTCAACTTTACACGAGAACAATGAGCAGTTCTTC
CDR3: CATSTLHENNEQFF

V: TRBV19
D: .
size: .
J: TRBJ1-5
DNA: TGTGCCAGTATGCCAGGCGCCTCCTATCAGCCCCAGCATTTT
CDR3: CASMPGASYQPQHF

V: TRBV7-9
D: .
size: .
J: TRBJ1-4
DNA: TGTGCCAGCAGCTTGGACAGAAAGAATGAAAAACTGTTTTTT
CDR3: CASSLDRKNEKLFF

V: TRBV2
D: .
size: few
J: TRBJ1-1
DNA: TGTGCCAGCAGTGAAGAGGTGAACACTGAAGCTTTCTTT
CDR3: CASSEEVNTEAFF

V: TRBV6-4
D: TRBD2
size: .
J: TRBJ2-1
DNA: TGTGCCAGCAGTGACTTACCGGGAGGCTCCTACAATGAGCAGTTCTTC
CDR3: CASSDLPGGSYNEQFF

V: TRBV14
D: .
size: .
J: TRBJ1-2
DNA: TGTGCCAGCAGCCAAGTTACGTATGGCTACACCTTC
CDR3: CASSQVTYGYTF

V: TRBV2
D: TRBD1
size: .
J: TRBJ2-6
DNA: TGTGCCAGCAGCACTACTAGGGACAGGGCTGGGGCCAACGTCCTGACTTTC
CDR3: CASSTTRDRAGANVLTF

V: TRBV9
D: .
size: .
J: TRBJ1-4
DNA: TGTGCCAGCAGCGTCAGACCCACCGGAGCGGAACTGTTTTTT
CDR3: CASSVRPTGAELFF

V: TRBV11-2
D: .
size: .
J: TRBJ2-1
DNA: TGTGCCAGCAGCTTAGATACTTGGGCAGACAATGAGCAGTTCTTC
CDR3: CASSLDTWADNEQFF

V: TRBV7-9
D: .
size: .
J: TRBJ2-5
DNA: TGTGCCAGCAGCTCCAGGGTGACCCTTGGGGAGACCCAGTACTTC
CDR3: CASSSRVTLGETQYF

V: TRBV9
D: TRBD1
size: .
J: TRBJ2-7
DNA: TGTGCCAGCAGCGGGGGGACAGGGCCCTACGAGCAGTACTTC
CDR3: CASSGGTGPYEQYF

V: TRBV28
D: .
size: .
J: TRBJ2-2
DNA: TGTGCCAGCAGGTCCGGGACAAACACCGGGGAGCTGTTTTTT
CDR3: CASRSGTNTGELFF

V: TRBV6-5
D: .
size: .
J: TRBJ2-5
DNA: TGTGCCAGCAGTTACCGCCGGGAGACGGAGACCCAGTACTTC
CDR3: CASSYRRETETQYF

V: TRBV24-1
D: TRBD1
size: once
J: TRBJ2-5
DNA: TGTGCCACCAGTGGAGGGGGCGTGGAGACCCAGTACTTC
CDR3: CATSGGGVETQYF

V: TRBV28
D: TRBD1
size: .
J: TRBJ2-3
DNA: TGTGCCGGGGCAAACCGGGACAGGGGACTTAGCACAGATACGCAGTATTTT
CDR3: CAGANRDRGLSTDTQYF

V: TRBV30
D: .
size: few
J: TRBJ1-1
DNA: TGTGCCTGGAGTTGGCGGGGACCCACTGAAGCTTTCTTT
CDR3: CAWSWRGPTEAFF

V: TRBV9
D: .
size: .
J: TRBJ1-4
DNA: TGTGCCAGCAGCGTAGGGTCCGATACTGAAAAACTGTTTTTT
CDR3: CASSVGSDTEKLFF

V: TRBV6-5
D: TRBD1
size: .
J: TRBJ1-1
DNA: TGTGCCAGCAGGGGGACAGGGGGGTTGACTGAAGCTTTCTTT
CDR3: CASRGTGGLTEAFF

V: TRBV6-2/TRBV6-3
D: .
size: .
J: TRBJ1-2
DNA: TGTGCCAGCAGTTACTCCGGCAGCTATGGCTACACCTTC
CDR3: CASSYSGSYGYTF

V: TRBV18
D: TRBD1
size: .
J: TRBJ2-2
DNA: TGTGCCAGCTCACCACCGGGGACAGCGAACACCGGGGAGCTGTTTTTT
CDR3: CASSPPGTANTGELFF

V: TRBV19
D: .
size: .
J: TRBJ2-7
DNA: TGTGCCAGTAGTCCCGACTTCACCTCGATTGGGGTCGAGCAGTACTTC
CDR3: CASSPDFTSIGVEQYF

V: TRBV5-6
D: TRBD1
size: .
J: TRBJ1-2
DNA: TGTGCCAGCAGCTTGCGACAGGGGGATGGCTACACCTTC
CDR3: CASSLRQGDGYTF

V: TRBV6-5
D: TRBD1
size: .
J: TRBJ1-1
DNA: TGTGCCAGCAGGGAGGGGACAGGGAACACTGAAGCTTTCTTT
CDR3: CASREGTGNTEAFF

V: TRBV19
D: .
size: .
J: TRBJ2-3
DNA: TGTGCCAGTAATTCGGCGGGTTTTGGGGATACGCAGTATTTT
CDR3: CASNSAGFGDTQYF

V: TRBV28
D: .
size: once
J: TRBJ1-1
DNA: TGTGCCAGCAGTCCACCGACCCTTTGGGAAGCTTTCTTT
CDR3: CASSPPTLWEAFF

V: TRBV18
D: .
size: .
J: TRBJ1-1
DNA: TGTGCCAGCTCACCCCCTTCGTGGGGCAGCACTGAAGCTTTCTTT
CDR3: CASSPPSWGSTEAFF

V: TRBV29-1
D: TRBD1
size: once
J: TRBJ2-7
DNA: TGCAGCACAACGACAGGGTCCTACGAGCAGTACTTC
CDR3: CSTTTGSYEQYF

V: TRBV6-1
D: TRBD1
size: .
J: TRBJ2-7
DNA: TGTGCCAGCAGTGAACCCGGACAGGGGGACGAGCAGTACTTC
CDR3: CASSEPGQGDEQYF

V: TRBV19
D: .
size: .
J: TRBJ2-3
DNA: TGTGCCAGTAGTTTGGGGACTGCTACAGATACGCAGTATTTT
CDR3: CASSLGTATDTQYF

V: TRBV21-1
D: .
size: .
J: TRBJ1-5
DNA: TGTGCCAGCCGAAGGACAGGGGTCAATCAGCCCCAGCATTTT
CDR3: CASRRTGVNQPQHF

V: TRBV7-6
D: .
size: .
J: TRBJ2-3
DNA: TGTGCCAGCAGCTTAGATGGGACTGACACAGATACGCAGTATTTT
CDR3: CASSLDGTDTDTQYF

V: TRBV7-8
D: .
size: .
J: TRBJ1-1
DNA: TGTGCCAGCAGCTTAGACTTGGCGGCGAACACTGAAGCTTTCTTT
CDR3: CASSLDLAANTEAFF

V: TRBV11-2
D: .
size: .
J: TRBJ2-5
DNA: TGTGCCAGCGGGGCGGGACGGCAAGAGACCCAGTACTTC
CDR3: CASGAGRQETQYF

V: TRBV7-8
D: TRBD2
size: medium-sized
J: TRBJ2-2
DNA: TGTGCCAGCCGCCCTAGCGGGAGTACCACCGGGGAGCTGTTTTTT
CDR3: CASRPSGSTTGELFF

V: TRBV27
D: TRBD2
size: .
J: TRBJ2-1
DNA: TGTGCCAGCAGTCTGGGAGGGGAAATCTACAATGAGCAGTTCTTC
CDR3: CASSLGGEIYNEQFF

V: TRBV9
D: .
size: .
J: TRBJ1-6
DNA: TGTGCCAGCAGCGTAGCAGGGTCCCGCGGGGCCCTCCACTTT
CDR3: CASSVAGSRGALHF

V: TRBV4-1
D: TRBD2
size: .
J: TRBJ2-2
DNA: TGCGCCAGCAGCCAGCGAGCGGGAGAGAACACCGGGGAGCTGTTTTTT
CDR3: CASSQRAGENTGELFF

V: TRBV7-2
D: TRBD1
size: .
J: TRBJ1-2
DNA: TGTGCCAGCAGCTGGGACAGAATCTATGGCTACACCTTC
CDR3: CASSWDRIYGYTF

V: TRBV24-1
D: .
size: .
J: TRBJ2-1
DNA: TGTGCCACCAGTAGGGGAGACTACAATGAGCAGTTCTTC
CDR3: CATSRGDYNEQFF

V: TRBV27
D: TRBD1
size: .
J: TRBJ2-7
DNA: TGTGCCAGCAGTCGTACCTCCGGGACAGGGGGAAACGAGCAGTACTTC
CDR3: CASSRTSGTGGNEQYF

V: TRBV24-1
D: TRBD1
size: .
J: TRBJ1-2
DNA: TGTGCCACCAGGGGAGGACAGGGGGCTGATGGCTACACCTTC
CDR3: CATRGGQGADGYTF

V: TRBV4-2
D: .
size: .
J: TRBJ1-5
DNA: TGTGCCAGCAGCTCCCCCGAAGCGTACAGGAAGAGCAGTCAGCCCCAGCATTTT
CDR3: CASSSPEAYRKSSQPQHF

V: TRBV4-1
D: .
size: few
J: TRBJ2-5
DNA: TGCGCCAGCAGCCAATACGGGACGGGCCAAGAGACCCAGTACTTC
CDR3: CASSQYGTGQETQYF